This T cell receptor (beta chain) was recorded in a study of cytomegalovirus exposure and HLA in healthy donors. Findings and limits, study-wide: In an earlier analysis, productive rearrangement rates for most beta V segments clustered near 87% or 30%. Altogether, some 170 TCR beta chains were recorded as cytomegalovirus-associated.

The donors gave bone marrow, and they were healthy. Vbeta (60) and Jbeta (13) primers were used in the PCR. This table comes from immunoSEQ multiplex PCR, and its TCRdb copy is limited to in-frame clones, with some not included. The sample lists some 120,000 clones, around 74% occurring once. In regard to this clone: Its specificity is unknown.

Source material: PBMCs. This clonotype originated in a woman aged 45-65 years in good health and CMV-seropositive.

CDR3 coding DNA: TGTGCCAGCTCACCACGTAGGGGGCCCTCGAACACTGAAGCTTTCTTT. This encodes CASSPRRGPSNTEAFF. The chain carries TRBV18 and TRBJ1-1, with TRBD1 identical over 7 bases. Trimming cost V 1 base and J 1 base; bases outside gene matches: 6. This CDR3 has 16 amino acids. Germline V lookup: CDR1 KGHSH, CDR2 LQKENI.